This TCR beta chain was sequenced during a study of T cells in Graves' hyperthyroidism and ophthalmopathy. Across the whole study: Peripheral blood collection took place at initial diagnosis, before any treatment.

Exclusion of patients followed from uncontrolled infection, other autoimmune disease, pregnancy or lactation. CDR3 size: 17 residues. V was pared by 6 bases and J by 4 bases, with 23 bases between. Germline CDR1 MNHNS, CDR2 SASEGT. In its sample, this clonotype was seen many times. Amplification of TCR beta CDR3 regions used RNA as the template. First-round RT-PCR of the TCR CDR3 relied on the HTBI primer set. TCRdb re-analysed the multiplex PCR reads in MiXCR, keeping a single row per CDR3 protein. The sample includes 200,000 or so distinct CDR3 sequences, about 15% seen only once; the top ten take roughly 55%.

This receptor was taken from a woman between 45 and 60 years old with Graves' hyperthyroidism. The sample consisted of blood. The chain carries TRBV6-1 and TRBJ2-3; D might be TRBD1 (6 bases). This CDR3 reads CASSPPLGAVSADTQYF. The CDR3 DNA sequence: TGTGCCAGCAGCCCCCCACTGGGGGCGGTAAGCGCAGATACGCAGTATTTT.